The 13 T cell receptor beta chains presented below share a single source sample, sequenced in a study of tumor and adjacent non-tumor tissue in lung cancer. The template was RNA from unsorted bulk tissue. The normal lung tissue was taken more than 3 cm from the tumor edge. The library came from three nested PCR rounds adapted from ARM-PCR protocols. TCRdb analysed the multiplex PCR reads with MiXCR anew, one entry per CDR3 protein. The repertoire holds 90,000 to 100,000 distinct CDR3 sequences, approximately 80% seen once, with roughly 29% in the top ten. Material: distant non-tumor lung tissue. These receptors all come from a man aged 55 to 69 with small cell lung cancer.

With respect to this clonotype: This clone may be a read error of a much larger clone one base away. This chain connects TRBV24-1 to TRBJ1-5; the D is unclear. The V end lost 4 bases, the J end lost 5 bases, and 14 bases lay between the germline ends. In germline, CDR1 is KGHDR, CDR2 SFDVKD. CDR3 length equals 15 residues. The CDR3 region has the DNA TGTGCCACCAGTGAGGAGTTTCGAGCAGATCAGCCCCAGCATTTT. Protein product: CATSEEFRADQPQHF.

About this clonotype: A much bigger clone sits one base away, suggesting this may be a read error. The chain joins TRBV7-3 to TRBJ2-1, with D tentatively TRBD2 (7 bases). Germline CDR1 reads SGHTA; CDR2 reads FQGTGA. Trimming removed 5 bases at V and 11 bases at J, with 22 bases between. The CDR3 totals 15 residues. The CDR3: CASSVMGWGGQQQFF. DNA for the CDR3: TGTGCCAGCAGCGTAATGGGCTGGGGGGGCCAGCAGCAGTTCTTC.

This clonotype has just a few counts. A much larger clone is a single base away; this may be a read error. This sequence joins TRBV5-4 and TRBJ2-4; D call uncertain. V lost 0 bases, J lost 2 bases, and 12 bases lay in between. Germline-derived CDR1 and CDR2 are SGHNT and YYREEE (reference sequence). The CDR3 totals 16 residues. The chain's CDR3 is CASSLVVVGPKNIQYF. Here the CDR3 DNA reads TGTGCCAGCAGCTTGGTTGTAGTGGGTCCCAAAAACATTCAGTACTTC.

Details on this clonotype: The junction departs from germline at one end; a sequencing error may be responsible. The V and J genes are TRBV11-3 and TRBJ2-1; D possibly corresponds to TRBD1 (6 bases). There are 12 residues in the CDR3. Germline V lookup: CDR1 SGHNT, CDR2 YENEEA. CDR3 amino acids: CASSLGTYKQFF. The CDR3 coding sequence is TGTGCCAGTAGCTTAGGGACATATAAGCAGTTCTTC.

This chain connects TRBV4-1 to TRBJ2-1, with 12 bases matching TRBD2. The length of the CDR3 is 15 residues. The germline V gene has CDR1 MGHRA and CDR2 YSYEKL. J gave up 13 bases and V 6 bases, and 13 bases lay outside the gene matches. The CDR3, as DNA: TGCGCCAGCAGGGTTGGACTAGCGGGAAACAATCAACAGTTCTTC. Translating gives CASRVGLAGNNQQFF.

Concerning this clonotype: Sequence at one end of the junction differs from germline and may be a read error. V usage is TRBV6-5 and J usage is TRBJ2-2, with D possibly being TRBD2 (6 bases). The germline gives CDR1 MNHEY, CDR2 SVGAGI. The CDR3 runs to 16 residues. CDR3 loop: CTSRAWRGDSTGELFF. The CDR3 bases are TGTACCAGCAGAGCCTGGCGGGGTGATTCTACCGGGGAGCTGTTTTTT.

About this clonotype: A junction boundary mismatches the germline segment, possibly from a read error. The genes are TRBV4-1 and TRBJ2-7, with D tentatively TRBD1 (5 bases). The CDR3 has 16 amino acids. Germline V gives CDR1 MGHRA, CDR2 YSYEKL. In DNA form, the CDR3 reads TGCGCCAGCAGCCAGGGGAAGGGGCTTGGGTCCTATGAGCAGTACTTC. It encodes CASSQGKGLGSYEQYF.

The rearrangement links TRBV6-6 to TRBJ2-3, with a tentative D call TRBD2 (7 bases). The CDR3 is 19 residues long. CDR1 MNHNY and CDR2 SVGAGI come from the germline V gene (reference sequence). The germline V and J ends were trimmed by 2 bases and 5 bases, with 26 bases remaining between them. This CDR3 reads CASSYRGTSGIDGIDTQYF. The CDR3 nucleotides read TGTGCCAGCAGTTACCGTGGGACAAGCGGGATAGACGGCATAGATACGCAGTATTTT.

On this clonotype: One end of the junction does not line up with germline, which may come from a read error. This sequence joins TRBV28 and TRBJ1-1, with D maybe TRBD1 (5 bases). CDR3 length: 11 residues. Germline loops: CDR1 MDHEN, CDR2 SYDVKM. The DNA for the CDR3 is TGTGCCAGCAGCCGGGACGGGGAAGCCTTCTTT. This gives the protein CASSRDGEAFF. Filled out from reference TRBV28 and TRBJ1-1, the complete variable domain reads DVKVTQSSRYLVKRTGEKVFLECVQDMDHENMFWYRQDPGLGLRLIYFSYDVKMKEKGDIPEGYSVSREKKERFSLILESASTNQTSMYLCASSRDGEAFFGQGTRLTVV.

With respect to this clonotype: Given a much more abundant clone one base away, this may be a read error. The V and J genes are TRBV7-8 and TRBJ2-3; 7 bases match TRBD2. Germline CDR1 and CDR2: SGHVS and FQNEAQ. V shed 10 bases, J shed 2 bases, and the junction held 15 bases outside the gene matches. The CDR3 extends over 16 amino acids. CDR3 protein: CATVQGLLFSTDTQYF. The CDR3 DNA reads TGTGCCACCGTCCAGGGACTACTCTTTTCCACAGATACGCAGTATTTT.

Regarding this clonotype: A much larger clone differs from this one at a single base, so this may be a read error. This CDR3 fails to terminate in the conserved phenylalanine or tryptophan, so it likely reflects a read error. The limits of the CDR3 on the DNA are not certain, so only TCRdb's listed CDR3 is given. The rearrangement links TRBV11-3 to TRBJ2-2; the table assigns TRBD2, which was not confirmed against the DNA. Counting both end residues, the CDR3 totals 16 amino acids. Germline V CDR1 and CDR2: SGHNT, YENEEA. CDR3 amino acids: CATSLGSGVHTGELLS.

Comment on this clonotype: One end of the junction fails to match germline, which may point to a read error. The DNA for the CDR3 is TGTGCCAGTAGTTACGTCATTGGGGCCTATGAGCAGTTCTTC. It encodes CASSYVIGAYEQFF. This chain uses TRBV6-5 with TRBJ2-1, with D tentatively TRBD1 (5 bases). The CDR3 runs to 14 residues. CDR1 is MNHEY, CDR2 SVGAGI, per germline.

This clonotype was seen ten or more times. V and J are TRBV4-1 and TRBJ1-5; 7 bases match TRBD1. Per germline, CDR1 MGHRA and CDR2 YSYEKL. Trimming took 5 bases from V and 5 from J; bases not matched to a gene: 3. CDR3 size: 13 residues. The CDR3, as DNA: TGCGCCAGCAGCAGGGGGCGAGATCAGCCCCAGCATTTT. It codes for CASSRGRDQPQHF.